These 8 T cell receptor beta chains were sequenced from one sample in a study of response to subunit inactivated influenza vaccine. Using its own MiXCR run on the RT-PCR reads, TCRdb lists one record per CDR3 protein. This table holds roughly 630,000 distinct CDR3 sequences, 14% found once. The sample consisted of PBMCs from blood, taken approximately 15 days before vaccination. The receptors derive from a man between 50 and 59 years old who received an inactivated influenza vaccine.

This chain joins TRBV20-1 and TRBJ2-2; TRBD2 aligns across 12 bases. Germline V gene sequence: CDR1 DFQATT, CDR2 SNEGSKA (reference sequence). J gave up 0 bases and V 5 bases, and 10 bases lay outside the gene matches. CDR3 size: 18 residues. CDR3 in amino acids: CSAPSTGLAGANTGELFF. The CDR3 DNA follows: TGCAGTGCTCCTTCAACGGGACTAGCGGGTGCGAACACCGGGGAGCTGTTTTTT.

This clonotype was seen a few times. This rearrangement joins TRBV28 to TRBJ2-2, with TRBD2 matching over 13 bases. After removal of 3 bases from V and 7 bases from J, the junction contained 11 bases not matched to a gene. The CDR3 extends over 18 amino acids. The germline CDR1 and CDR2 sequences are MDHEN and SYDVKM. The CDR3 reads CASSFEGLAGYQGGELFF. CDR3 sequence (DNA): TGTGCCAGCAGTTTCGAGGGACTAGCGGGGTACCAGGGCGGGGAGCTGTTTTTT.

This clonotype showed up just a few times. This sequence joins TRBV5-1 and TRBJ1-4; TRBD1 matches at 9 bases. Germline V gene data show CDR1 as SGHRS and CDR2 as YFSETQ. J was trimmed by 8 bases and V by 4 bases; bases with no gene match: 6. CDR3 size: 14 residues. CDR3 loop: CASSRTGVDEKLFF. The CDR3 DNA reads TGCGCCAGCAGCCGGACAGGGGTCGACGAAAAACTGTTTTTT. Full variable domain (outside the CDR3, taken from reference TRBV5-1 and TRBJ1-4): KAGVTQTPRYLIKTRGQQVTLSCSPISGHRSVSWYQQTPGQGLQFLFEYFSETQRNKGNFPGRFSGRQFSNSRSEMNVSTLELGDSALYLCASSRTGVDEKLFFGSGTQLSVL.

The chain employs TRBV28 and TRBJ1-1; 8 bases are shared with TRBD1. CDR1 and CDR2 from the germline V gene are MDHEN and SYDVKM. The CDR3 sequence is 18 residues long. Trimming took 8 bases from V and 0 from J; bases not matched to a gene: 17. In DNA, the CDR3 is TGTGCCAGCCCGCCGGGACAGGATACCGGAATTCTGAACACTGAAGCTTTCTTT. Translation gives CASPPGQDTGILNTEAFF.

This clonotype occurred many times. The J gene is TRBJ1-5, the V gene TRBV28, with 9 positions matching TRBD1. With V trimmed by 8 bases and J by 5 bases, 10 bases remained unmatched. The CDR3 spans 15 residues. Germline loops: CDR1 MDHEN, CDR2 SYDVKM. CDR3 nucleotides: TGTGCCAGCGACTACACTAACAGGGGGCATCAGCCCCAGCATTTT. Residues: CASDYTNRGHQPQHF.

This clonotype was seen more than once but under ten times. This chain uses TRBV12-3 or TRBV12-4 with TRBJ2-1; D perhaps matches TRBD1 (5 bases). The CDR3 consists of 15 residues. V dropped 2 bases and J dropped 4 bases, with 12 bases sitting between them. The CDR3 sequence is CASSLFGAGYNEQFF. The CDR3 DNA reads as TGTGCCAGCAGTTTATTTGGGGCTGGGTACAATGAGCAGTTCTTC.

The chain employs TRBV12-3 or TRBV12-4 and TRBJ1-2; 7 nucleotides agree with TRBD1. The CDR3 runs 13 residues. Trimming cost V 7 bases and J 7 bases; bases outside gene matches: 9. The DNA for the CDR3 is TGTGCCAGCAACCCCAGGGGGGCGAGTGGCTACACCTTC. As protein: CASNPRGASGYTF.

This clonotype was found a few times. The gene calls are TRBV6-1 and TRBJ2-2; D is possibly TRBD1 or TRBD2 (5 bases each). Trimming left V 5 bases short and J 3 bases short, with 13 bases between. Germline-derived CDR1 and CDR2 are MNHNS and SASEGT. The CDR3 consists of 15 residues. The CDR3 DNA follows: TGTGCCAGCAGTAAGGCTTTGGGGGACACCGGGGAGCTGTTTTTT. Encoded protein: CASSKALGDTGELFF.